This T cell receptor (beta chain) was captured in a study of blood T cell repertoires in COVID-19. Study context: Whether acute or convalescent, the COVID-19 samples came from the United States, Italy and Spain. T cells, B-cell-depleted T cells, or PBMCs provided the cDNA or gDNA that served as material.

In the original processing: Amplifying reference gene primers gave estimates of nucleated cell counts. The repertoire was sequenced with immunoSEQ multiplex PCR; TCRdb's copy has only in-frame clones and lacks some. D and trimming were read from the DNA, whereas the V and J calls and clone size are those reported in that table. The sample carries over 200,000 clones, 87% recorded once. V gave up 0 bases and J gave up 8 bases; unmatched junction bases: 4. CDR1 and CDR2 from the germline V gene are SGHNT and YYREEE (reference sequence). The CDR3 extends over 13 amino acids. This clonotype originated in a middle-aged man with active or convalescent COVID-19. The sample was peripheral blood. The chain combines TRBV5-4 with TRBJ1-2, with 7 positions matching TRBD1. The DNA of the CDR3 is TGTGCCAGCAGCTTGGGGCCAGGGGGGGGCTACACCTTC. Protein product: CASSLGPGGGYTF.